This T cell receptor (beta chain) was recorded in a study of blood T cell repertoires in COVID-19. As for the study in general: Researchers got acute and convalescent COVID-19 samples from the United States, Italy and Spain. Sample material is recorded as cDNA or gDNA derived from T cells, B-cell-depleted T cells, or PBMCs.

V lost 5 bases and J 5 bases, leaving 18 bases between the germline ends. CDR1 SGHRS and CDR2 YFSETQ come from the germline V gene. The CDR3 runs 15 residues. Per the study methods: Amplification of reference gene primers was used by the study to estimate nucleated cell counts. Generated by immunoSEQ multiplex PCR, the TCRdb table keeps only in-frame clones and is missing some. V, J and clone size were drawn from that table, and D and trimming were deduced from the DNA. The top ten hold 44% of the sample, which has some 130,000 clones, approximately 87% seen once. The rearrangement uses TRBV5-1 and TRBJ2-3, with a weak D call TRBD2 (5 bases). The clonotype comes from a human donor in a cohort sampled during active COVID-19. Specimen: peripheral blood. CDR3 DNA sequence: TGCGCCAGCAGGGATACCGGGATCCGCGTAGATACGCAGTATTTT. Translated, it gives CASRDTGIRVDTQYF.